This T cell receptor (beta chain) was profiled in a study of T cells after yellow fever vaccination. Whole-study results and caveats: A large majority of primary-vaccination clones showed up again after the booster (96% CD4, about 90% CD8). Sorted repertoires could include abundant contaminating clonotypes from bulk cells. Clonotypes shared by both compartments, CD4 and CD8, made up a small share. A secondary response was less intense yet reached its peak sooner, at day 5 versus 15.

This clonotype was recorded a few times. Its antigen is unknown. TCRdb used MiXCR to reprocess the 5' RACE reads, holding one entry per CDR3 protein. The sample gives 250,000 to 300,000 distinct CDR3 sequences, 8.7% of which show up once; around 3.5% is in the top ten. The source of this sequence is a man in his late teens or twenties who received the YFV17D yellow fever vaccine. This material consisted of CD4+ T cells sorted from PBMCs, taken 5 days after the yellow fever booster vaccination.

CDR3 amino acids: CASSQDRGLYGYTF. The CDR3 DNA reads TGCGCCAGCAGCCAAGACCGGGGGCTTTATGGCTACACCTTC. The chain links TRBV4-3 to TRBJ1-2; weak D call: TRBD1 (6 bases). Per germline, CDR1 LGHNA and CDR2 YSLEER. The length of the CDR3 is 14 residues. Trimming left V 0 bases short and J 5 bases short, with 10 bases between.